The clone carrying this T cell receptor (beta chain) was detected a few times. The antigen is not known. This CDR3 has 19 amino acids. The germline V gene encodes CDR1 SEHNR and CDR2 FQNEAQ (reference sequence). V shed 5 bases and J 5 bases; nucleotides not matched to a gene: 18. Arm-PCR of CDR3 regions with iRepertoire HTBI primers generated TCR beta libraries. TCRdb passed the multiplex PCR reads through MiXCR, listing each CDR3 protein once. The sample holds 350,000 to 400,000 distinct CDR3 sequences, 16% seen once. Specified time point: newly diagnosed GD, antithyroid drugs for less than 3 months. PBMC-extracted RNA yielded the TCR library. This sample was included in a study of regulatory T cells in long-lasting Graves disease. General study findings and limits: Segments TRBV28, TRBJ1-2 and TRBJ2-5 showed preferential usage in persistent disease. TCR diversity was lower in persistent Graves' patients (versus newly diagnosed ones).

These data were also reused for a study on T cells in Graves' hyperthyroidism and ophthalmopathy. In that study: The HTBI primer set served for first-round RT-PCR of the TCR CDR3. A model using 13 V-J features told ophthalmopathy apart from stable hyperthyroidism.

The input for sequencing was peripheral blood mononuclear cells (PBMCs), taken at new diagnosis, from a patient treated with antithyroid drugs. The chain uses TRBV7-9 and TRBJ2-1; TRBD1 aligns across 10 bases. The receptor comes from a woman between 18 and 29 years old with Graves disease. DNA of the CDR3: TGTGCCAGCAGCCCGGACAGGGGGAGTTCGGCTGGGCTCGACAATGAGCAGTTCTTC. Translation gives CASSPDRGSSAGLDNEQFF.